One and the same sample provided the 31 T cell receptor beta chains below, sequenced in a study of T cell responses to AZD1222 COVID-19 vaccine. The protocol was immunoSEQ multiplex PCR, while the TCRdb copy is restricted to in-frame clones and leaves out a portion. The sample includes more than 150,000 clones, approximately 92% of them seen just once. This sample comprised peripheral blood, obtained on day 0 of AZD1222 vaccination. The receptors come from an adult in good health.

This chain connects TRBV9 to TRBJ1-2, with D uncertain. The CDR3 loop spans 14 amino acids. The V gene's germline CDR1 is SGDLS and CDR2 YYNGEE. V lost 0 bases and J 2 bases, leaving 8 bases between the germline ends. This chain's CDR3 is CASSVALINYGYTF. For the CDR3, the DNA is TGTGCCAGCAGCGTAGCCTTAATCAACTATGGCTACACCTTC.

The sample holds a few counts of this clone. V gene TRBV10-2 combines with J gene TRBJ2-2; D perhaps matches TRBD2 (7 bases). The CDR3 totals 16 residues. V was clipped by 3 bases and J by 4 bases, with 15 bases between them. The germline V gene has CDR1 WSHSY and CDR2 SAAADI. The CDR3 sequence: CASSEQGGGTTGELFF. As DNA, the CDR3 is TGCGCCAGCAGTGAACAGGGAGGGGGTACCACCGGGGAGCTGTTTTTT.

The rearrangement uses TRBV19 and TRBJ2-2; 8 positions match TRBD2. With V trimmed by 10 bases and J by 5 bases, 9 bases remained unmatched. This CDR3 has 14 residues. The V gene's germline CDR1 is LNHDA and CDR2 SQIVND (reference sequence). The CDR3 region is CATLSGAGTGELFF. The CDR3 nucleotides read TGTGCCACCCTTAGCGGGGCGGGGACCGGGGAGCTGTTTTTT. Full variable domain (remainder filled in from reference TRBV19 and TRBJ2-2): DGGITQSPKYLFRKEGQNVTLSCEQNLNHDAMYWYRQDPGQGLRLIYYSQIVNDFQKGDIAEGYSVSREKKESFPLTVTSAQKNPTAFYLCATLSGAGTGELFFGEGSRLTVL.

The CDR3 sequence: CASTLTRGSYGYTF. CDR3 sequence (DNA): TGTGCCAGTACGCTGACCCGGGGGTCCTATGGCTACACCTTC. This chain links TRBV19 with TRBJ1-2; a possible D gene is TRBD1 (5 bases). The CDR3 runs 14 residues. The V end was cut by 7 bases, the J end by 4 bases, with 16 bases between. From germline, CDR1 is LNHDA and CDR2 SQIVND (reference sequence). The whole variable domain, remainder taken from reference TRBV19 and TRBJ1-2, is DGGITQSPKYLFRKEGQNVTLSCEQNLNHDAMYWYRQDPGQGLRLIYYSQIVNDFQKGDIAEGYSVSREKKESFPLTVTSAQKNPTAFYLCASTLTRGSYGYTFGSGTRLTVV.

This clone was seen only once. CDR3 region: CASTVGGNENYGYTF. DNA for the CDR3: TGTGCCAGCACCGTCGGAGGAAATGAAAACTATGGCTACACCTTC. The V gene is TRBV2, the J gene TRBJ1-2; D is ambiguous. The germline V gene encodes CDR1 SNHLY and CDR2 FYNNEI. The V gene lost 7 bases and the J gene lost 2 bases, with 17 bases spanning the gap. This CDR3 comprises 15 residues.

This chain connects TRBV24-1 to TRBJ1-1; tentative D call: TRBD1 (5 bases). The germline V and J ends were trimmed by 7 bases and 4 bases, with 12 bases remaining between them. The CDR3 sequence is 13 residues long. CDR1 and CDR2 from the germline V gene are KGHDR and SFDVKD. CDR3 in amino acids: CATREAGVTEAFF. The CDR3 DNA reads TGTGCCACCAGAGAAGCGGGGGTCACTGAAGCTTTCTTT.

The chain recombines TRBV6-1 with TRBJ2-7; D is unresolved. The CDR3 loop spans 15 amino acids. Germline V gene data show CDR1 as MNHNS and CDR2 as SASEGT. Trimming removed 0 bases from V and 3 bases from J, with 12 bases in between. In DNA form, the CDR3 reads TGTGCCAGCAGTGAAGCGCGAGGTCCGATCTACGAGCAGTACGTC. It specifies CASSEARGPIYEQYV.

The rearrangement joins TRBV2 to TRBJ1-1; 7 bases map to TRBD1. Germline CDR1 and CDR2: SNHLY and FYNNEI. This CDR3 has 15 residues. V lost 3 bases to trimming and J lost 2 bases; unmatched junction nucleotides: 6. CDR3: CASSDPGQINTEAFF. As DNA, the CDR3 is TGTGCCAGCAGTGACCCGGGACAGATAAACACTGAAGCTTTCTTT.

By sample share, this clone is medium-sized. The gene calls are TRBV6-4 and TRBJ1-2, with TRBD1 identical over 7 bases. Germline values: CDR1 MRHNA, CDR2 SNTAGT. V lost 2 bases and J lost 4; bases outside the gene matches: 10. The length of the CDR3 is 16 residues. The CDR3 DNA follows: TGTGCCAGCAGTGACACGCCACAGGGGACCCCCTATGGCTACACCTTC. Protein sequence: CASSDTPQGTPYGYTF.

There are a few counts of this clone. CDR3 bases: TGTGCCAGCAGTTTGGGGGAGCTCCAAGAGACCCAGTACTTC. It translates to CASSLGELQETQYF. The V gene is TRBV28, the J gene TRBJ2-5; TRBD1 or TRBD2 may be the D gene (5 bases each). The CDR3 length is 14 residues. The germline CDR1 and CDR2 sequences are MDHEN and SYDVKM. V was trimmed by 3 bases and J by 1 base, leaving 9 bases between them.

The rearrangement joins TRBV27 to TRBJ2-7; D is unclear. The CDR3 extends over 12 amino acids. The germline V and J ends were trimmed by 7 bases and 4 bases, with 11 bases remaining between them. Germline CDR1 reads MNHEY; CDR2 reads SMNVEV (reference sequence). The CDR3 sequence: CASIVRPYEQYV. CDR3 DNA: TGTGCCAGCATTGTAAGGCCTTACGAGCAGTACGTC.

Of note for this clone: At the DNA level, this CDR3 is encoded by other sequences in the same sample as well. V is TRBV7-2 and J is TRBJ1-1; no definite D call. This CDR3 has 13 amino acids. Trimming took off 2 bases at V and 2 bases at J, with 6 bases between the two ends. The germline CDR1 and CDR2 sequences are SGHTA and FQGNSA. The CDR3 is CASSLQVNTEAFF. CDR3 nucleotide sequence: TGTGCCAGCAGCTTACAGGTTAACACTGAAGCTTTCTTT.

The V and J genes are TRBV3-1 (or the pseudogene TRBV3-2) and TRBJ2-2; 7 bases line up with TRBD1. CDR1 and CDR2 (germline): LGHDT, YNNKEL (reference sequence). The CDR3 sequence is 16 residues long. Germline trimming cut 6 bases from V and 1 base from J; bases unmatched to any gene: 8. The CDR3 here is CASSETGTVNTGELFF. DNA for the CDR3: TGTGCCAGCAGTGAAACCGGGACAGTGAACACCGGGGAGCTGTTTTTT.

The CDR3 spells CASTPQHSPLHF. DNA for the CDR3: TGTGCCAGCACCCCCCAACATTCACCCCTCCACTTT. The genes are TRBV28 and TRBJ1-6, with D unclear. Germline loops: CDR1 MDHEN, CDR2 SYDVKM. The CDR3 is made up of 12 amino acids. V was shortened by 7 bases and J by 8 bases, with 9 bases between the two germline ends.

This chain connects TRBV7-2 to TRBJ2-1; 9 bases agree with TRBD1. V lost 5 bases to trimming and J lost 5 bases; unmatched junction nucleotides: 7. The CDR3 has 15 residues. The germline CDR1 and CDR2 sequences are SGHTA and FQGNSA. CDR3 protein: CASSLRQGGNNEQFF. Here the CDR3 DNA reads TGTGCCAGCAGCCTTCGACAGGGGGGGAACAATGAGCAGTTCTTC.

V gene TRBV24-1 combines with J gene TRBJ2-6; unclear D gene. Per the germline V gene, CDR1 is KGHDR and CDR2 is SFDVKD. CDR3 length: 13 residues. V was shortened by 4 bases and J by 3 bases, with 3 bases between the two germline ends. CDR3 amino acids: CATSESGANVLTF. The CDR3, as DNA: TGTGCCACCAGTGAAAGTGGGGCCAACGTCCTGACTTTC.

In DNA form, the CDR3 reads TGTGCCAGCAGCCGCGACAAGCCTGAAGCTTTCTTT. Protein product: CASSRDKPEAFF. The V and J genes are TRBV7-9 and TRBJ1-1, with D uncertain. Per germline, CDR1 SEHNR and CDR2 FQNEAQ (reference sequence). The CDR3 totals 12 residues. V was pared by 5 bases and J by 6 bases, with 10 bases between.

CDR3 region: CASSPDPYGQGAGELFF. The CDR3 bases are TGTGCCAGCAGCCCAGACCCGTACGGTCAAGGGGCCGGGGAGCTGTTTTTT. The chain links TRBV7-2 to TRBJ2-2; D might be TRBD1 (5 bases). The germline gives CDR1 SGHTA, CDR2 FQGNSA. The CDR3 loop spans 17 amino acids. V lost 5 bases to trimming and J lost 6 bases, with 22 bases between them. Complete variable domain (other parts from reference TRBV7-2 and TRBJ2-2): GAGVSQSPSNKVTEKGKDVELRCDPISGHTALYWYRQSLGQGLEFLIYFQGNSAPDKSGLPSDRFSAERTGGSVSTLTIQRTQQEDSAVYLCASSPDPYGQGAGELFFGEGSRLTVL.

This clone was seen only once. The genes are TRBV7-9 and TRBJ1-1; 9 nucleotides match TRBD1. Germline CDR1 reads SEHNR; CDR2 reads FQNEAQ (reference sequence). Trimming cost V 2 bases and J 1 base; bases outside gene matches: 11. The CDR3 extends over 18 amino acids. CDR3 region: CASSLPRTGESTNTEAFF. The CDR3 DNA is TGTGCCAGCAGCTTACCCCGGACAGGGGAGTCAACGAACACTGAAGCTTTCTTT.

The CDR3 sequence is CASSSGGTPYNSPLHF. The CDR3 coding sequence is TGTGCCAGCAGCTCTGGTGGCACCCCCTATAATTCACCCCTCCACTTT. This sequence joins TRBV7-2 and TRBJ1-6, with D unresolved. The CDR3 totals 16 residues. The V end lost 4 bases, the J end lost 2 bases, and 12 bases lay between the germline ends. CDR1 is SGHTA, CDR2 FQGNSA, per germline. The full variable domain, rest sourced from reference TRBV7-2 and TRBJ1-6, is GAGVSQSPSNKVTEKGKDVELRCDPISGHTALYWYRQSLGQGLEFLIYFQGNSAPDKSGLPSDRFSAERTGGSVSTLTIQRTQQEDSAVYLCASSSGGTPYNSPLHFGNGTRLTVT.

This sequence joins TRBV2 and TRBJ1-1; 9 bases agree with TRBD1. The trim removed 3 bases at V and 4 bases at J, leaving 3 bases unmatched. The CDR3 runs to 14 residues. Germline V CDR1 and CDR2: SNHLY, FYNNEI. CDR3 nucleotide sequence: TGTGCCAGCAGTGAGACAGGGGGGAGCACTGAAGCTTTCTTT. Amino acid sequence: CASSETGGSTEAFF.

The gene calls are TRBV27 and TRBJ1-4, with 9 bases identical to TRBD1. Germline values: CDR1 MNHEY, CDR2 SMNVEV (reference sequence). This CDR3 has 17 residues. V shed 5 bases and J 4 bases; nucleotides not matched to a gene: 11. The CDR3 DNA follows: TGTGCCAGCAGTGCAGGACAGGGGCTGTTATTTAATGAAAAACTGTTTTTT. The encoded protein is CASSAGQGLLFNEKLFF.

The genes are TRBV11-2 and TRBJ2-5, with TRBD2 matching 8 bases. The CDR3 runs to 18 residues. Germline CDR1 is SGHAT and CDR2 is FQNNGV. The V and J ends lost 0 bases and 1 base, in that order; junction bases with no gene match: 10. In DNA form, the CDR3 reads TGTGCCAGCAGCTTAGATACCTTCTGGACTAGCAGCCAAGAGACCCAGTACTTC. Its protein product is CASSLDTFWTSSQETQYF.

The chain carries TRBV18 and TRBJ1-2; 9 nucleotides align to TRBD1. The CDR3 loop spans 16 amino acids. In germline, CDR1 is KGHSH, CDR2 LQKENI. The trim removed 0 bases at V and 4 bases at J, leaving 6 bases unmatched. The CDR3 DNA reads TGTGCCAGCTCACCACCGAGGACAGGGGTTGGCTATGGCTACACCTTC. It specifies CASSPPRTGVGYGYTF.

The gene calls are TRBV5-6 and TRBJ1-4, with no clear D. This CDR3 has 12 amino acids. Trimming removed 0 bases at V and 6 bases at J, with 3 bases between. Germline lookup yields CDR1 SGHDT and CDR2 YYEEEE. The CDR3 loop reads CASSLDDEKLFF. CDR3 DNA sequence: TGTGCCAGCAGCTTGGATGATGAAAAACTGTTTTTT.

The V call is TRBV2, the J call TRBJ1-1, with D maybe TRBD1 (5 bases). Between the trimmed V and J ends, which lost 6 bases and 0 bases, there was a span of 11 bases. The length of the CDR3 is 14 residues. Germline V CDR1 and CDR2: SNHLY, FYNNEI. DNA for the CDR3: TGTGCCAGCAGGTTCGACAGCCTGAACACTGAAGCTTTCTTT. The encoded protein is CASRFDSLNTEAFF.

The chain joins TRBV4-3 to TRBJ2-3; the match to TRBD2 covers 13 bases. Germline lookup yields CDR1 LGHNA and CDR2 YSLEER. The CDR3 length is 18 residues. After removal of 0 bases from V and 4 bases from J, the junction contained 7 bases not matched to a gene. This CDR3 is CASSQDTGTSGVPDTQYF. CDR3 bases: TGCGCCAGCAGCCAAGATACGGGGACTAGCGGGGTCCCAGATACGCAGTATTTT.

This chain uses TRBV29-1 with TRBJ2-3; D unclear. The V end lost 3 bases, the J end lost 3 bases, and 13 bases lay between the germline ends. Germline CDR1 and CDR2: SQVTM and ANQGSEA. This CDR3 has 14 residues. CDR3 sequence reads: CSVEQMVGTDTQYF. The CDR3, as DNA: TGCAGCGTTGAGCAGATGGTAGGAACAGATACGCAGTATTTT.

The chain combines TRBV5-6 with TRBJ1-2; 10 bases are a match to TRBD1. The CDR3 contains 16 residues. Germline lookup yields CDR1 SGHDT and CDR2 YYEEEE. Germline trimming cut 2 bases from V and 3 bases from J; bases unmatched to any gene: 7. The CDR3 loop reads CASSFFRDRGDYGYTF. The CDR3 nucleotides are TGTGCCAGCAGCTTCTTCCGGGACAGGGGTGACTATGGCTACACCTTC. The whole variable domain, remainder taken from reference TRBV5-6 and TRBJ1-2, is DAGVTQSPTHLIKTRGQQVTLRCSPKSGHDTVSWYQQALGQGPQFIFQYYEEEERQRGNFPDRFSGHQFPNYSSELNVNALLLGDSALYLCASSFFRDRGDYGYTFGSGTRLTVV.

The chain carries TRBV7-2 and TRBJ1-1, with 7 nucleotides matching TRBD1. Trimming removed 4 bases from V and 5 bases from J; junction bases left unmatched: 4. CDR1 is SGHTA, CDR2 FQGNSA, per germline. This CDR3 is 13 amino acids long. The CDR3 DNA is TGTGCCAGCAGCTCACAGGGGAGGACTGAAGCTTTCTTT. This encodes CASSSQGRTEAFF.

The J gene is TRBJ1-1, the V gene TRBV6-5, with 7 bases lining up with TRBD1. Germline V gene lookup returns CDR1 MNHEY and CDR2 SVGAGI. V shed 8 bases, J shed 5 bases, and the junction held 8 bases outside the gene matches. The CDR3 covers 13 residues. Here the CDR3 reads CASGRQGGTEAFF. The CDR3 DNA follows: TGTGCCAGCGGTAGACAGGGTGGAACTGAAGCTTTCTTT.